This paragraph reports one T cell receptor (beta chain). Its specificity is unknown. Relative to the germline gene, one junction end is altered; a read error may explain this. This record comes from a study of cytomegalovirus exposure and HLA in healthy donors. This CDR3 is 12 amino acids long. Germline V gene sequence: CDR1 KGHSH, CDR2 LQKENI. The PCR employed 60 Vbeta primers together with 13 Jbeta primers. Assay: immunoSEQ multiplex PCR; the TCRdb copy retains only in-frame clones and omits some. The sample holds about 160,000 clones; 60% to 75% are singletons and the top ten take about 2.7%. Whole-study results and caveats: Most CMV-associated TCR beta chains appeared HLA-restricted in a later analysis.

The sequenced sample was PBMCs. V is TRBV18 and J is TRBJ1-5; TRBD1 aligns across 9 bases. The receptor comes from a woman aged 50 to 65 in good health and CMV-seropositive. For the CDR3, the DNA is TGTGCCAGCTCACCGGGGGACAGGGTTTTATATTTT. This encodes CASSPGDRVLYF.